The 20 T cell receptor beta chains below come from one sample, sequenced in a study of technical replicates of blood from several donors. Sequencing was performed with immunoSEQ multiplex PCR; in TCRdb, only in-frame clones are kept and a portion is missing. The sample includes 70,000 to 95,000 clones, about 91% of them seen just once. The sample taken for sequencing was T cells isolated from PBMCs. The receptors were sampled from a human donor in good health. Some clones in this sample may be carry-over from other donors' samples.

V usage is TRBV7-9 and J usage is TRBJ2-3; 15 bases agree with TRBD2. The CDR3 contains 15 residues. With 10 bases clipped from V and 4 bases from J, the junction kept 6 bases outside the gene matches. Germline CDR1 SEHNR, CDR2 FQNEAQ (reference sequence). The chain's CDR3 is CATPGLAGGADTQYF. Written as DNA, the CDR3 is TGTGCCACCCCCGGACTAGCGGGAGGGGCAGATACGCAGTATTTT.

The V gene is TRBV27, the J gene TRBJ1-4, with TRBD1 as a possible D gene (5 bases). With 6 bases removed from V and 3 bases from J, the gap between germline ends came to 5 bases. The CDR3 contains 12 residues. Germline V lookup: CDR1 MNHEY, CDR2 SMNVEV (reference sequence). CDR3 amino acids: CASRQANEKLFF. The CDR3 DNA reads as TGTGCCAGCAGACAGGCTAATGAAAAACTGTTTTTT.

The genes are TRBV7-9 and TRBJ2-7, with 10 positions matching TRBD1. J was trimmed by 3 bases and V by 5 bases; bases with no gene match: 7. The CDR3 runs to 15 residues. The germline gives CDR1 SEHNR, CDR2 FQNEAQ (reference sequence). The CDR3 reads CASSRPGQGIYEQYF. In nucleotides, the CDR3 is TGTGCCAGCAGCCGACCGGGACAGGGGATCTACGAGCAGTACTTC.

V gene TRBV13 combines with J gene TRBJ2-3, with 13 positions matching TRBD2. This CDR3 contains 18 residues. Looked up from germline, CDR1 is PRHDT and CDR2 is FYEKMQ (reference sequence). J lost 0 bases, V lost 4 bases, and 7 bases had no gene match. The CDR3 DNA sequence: TGTGCCAGCAGCTCCGGACTAGCGGGAGCGAAAAGCACAGATACGCAGTATTTT. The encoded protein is CASSSGLAGAKSTDTQYF.

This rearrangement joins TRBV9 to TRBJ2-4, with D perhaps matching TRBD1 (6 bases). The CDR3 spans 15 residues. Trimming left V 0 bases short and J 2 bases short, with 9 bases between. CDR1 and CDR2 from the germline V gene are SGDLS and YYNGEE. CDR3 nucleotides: TGTGCCAGCAGCGTAGCGGGACAAACCAAAAACATTCAGTACTTC. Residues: CASSVAGQTKNIQYF.

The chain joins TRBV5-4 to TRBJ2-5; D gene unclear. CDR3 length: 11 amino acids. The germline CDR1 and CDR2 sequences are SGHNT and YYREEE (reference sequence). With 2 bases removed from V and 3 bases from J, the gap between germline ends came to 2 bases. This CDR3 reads CASSFEETQYF. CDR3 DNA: TGTGCCAGCAGCTTCGAAGAGACCCAGTACTTC.

This CDR3 reads CASSIRGGGNYGYTF. DNA for the CDR3: TGTGCCAGTAGTATCCGGGGGGGAGGAAACTATGGCTACACCTTC. The V gene is TRBV19, the J gene TRBJ1-2; a possible D gene is TRBD1 (5 bases). Germline CDR1 and CDR2: LNHDA and SQIVND (reference sequence). V was clipped by 3 bases and J by 2 bases, with 13 bases between them. The CDR3 covers 15 residues. Together with reference TRBV19 and TRBJ1-2, the CDR3 gives the full variable domain: DGGITQSPKYLFRKEGQNVTLSCEQNLNHDAMYWYRQDPGQGLRLIYYSQIVNDFQKGDIAEGYSVSREKKESFPLTVTSAQKNPTAFYLCASSIRGGGNYGYTFGSGTRLTVV.

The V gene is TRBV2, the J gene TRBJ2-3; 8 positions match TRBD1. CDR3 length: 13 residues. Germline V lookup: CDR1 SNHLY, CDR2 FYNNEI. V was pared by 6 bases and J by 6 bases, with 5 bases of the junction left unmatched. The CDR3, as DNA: TGTGCCAGCAGGGTGGGACAGGCGGATACGCAGTATTTT. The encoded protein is CASRVGQADTQYF.

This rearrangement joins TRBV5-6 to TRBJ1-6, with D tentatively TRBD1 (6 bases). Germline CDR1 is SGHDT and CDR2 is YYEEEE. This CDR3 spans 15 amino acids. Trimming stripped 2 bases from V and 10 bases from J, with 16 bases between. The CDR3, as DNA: TGTGCCAGCAGCTTCGGGGGGCCCTCGAACTCACCCCTCCACTTT. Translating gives CASSFGGPSNSPLHF. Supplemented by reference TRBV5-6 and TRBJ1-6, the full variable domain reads DAGVTQSPTHLIKTRGQQVTLRCSPKSGHDTVSWYQQALGQGPQFIFQYYEEEERQRGNFPDRFSGHQFPNYSSELNVNALLLGDSALYLCASSFGGPSNSPLHFGNGTRLTVT.

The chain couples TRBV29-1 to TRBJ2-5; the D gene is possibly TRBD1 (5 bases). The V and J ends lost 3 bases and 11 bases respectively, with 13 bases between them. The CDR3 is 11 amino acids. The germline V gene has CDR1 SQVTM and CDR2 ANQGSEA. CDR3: CSVEGPAEQYF. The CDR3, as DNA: TGCAGCGTTGAGGGGCCGGCGGAGCAGTACTTC.

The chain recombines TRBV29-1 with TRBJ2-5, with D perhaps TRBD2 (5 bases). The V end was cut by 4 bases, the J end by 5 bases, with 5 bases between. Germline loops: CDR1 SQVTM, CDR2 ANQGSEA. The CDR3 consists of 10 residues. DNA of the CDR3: TGCAGCGTTGGAGGGGAGACCCAGTACTTC. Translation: CSVGGETQYF.

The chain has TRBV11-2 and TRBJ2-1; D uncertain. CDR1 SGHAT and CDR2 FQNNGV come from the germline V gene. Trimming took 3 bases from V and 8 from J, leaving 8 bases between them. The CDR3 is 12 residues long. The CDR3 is CASSFLGDEQFF. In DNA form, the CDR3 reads TGTGCCAGCAGCTTCCTGGGCGATGAGCAGTTCTTC.

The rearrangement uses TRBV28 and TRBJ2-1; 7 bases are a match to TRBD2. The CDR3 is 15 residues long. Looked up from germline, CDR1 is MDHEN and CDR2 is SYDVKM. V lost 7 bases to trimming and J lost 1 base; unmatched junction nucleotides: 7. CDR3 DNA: TGTGCCAGCAACGAAGCGGGATTATCCTACAATGAGCAGTTCTTC. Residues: CASNEAGLSYNEQFF.

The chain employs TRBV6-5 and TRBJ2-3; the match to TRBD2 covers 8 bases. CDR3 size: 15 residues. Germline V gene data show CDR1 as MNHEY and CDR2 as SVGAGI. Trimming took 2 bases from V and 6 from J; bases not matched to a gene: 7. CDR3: CASSYSGSRRDTQYF. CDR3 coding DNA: TGTGCCAGCAGTTACAGCGGGAGCAGGAGGGATACGCAGTATTTT.

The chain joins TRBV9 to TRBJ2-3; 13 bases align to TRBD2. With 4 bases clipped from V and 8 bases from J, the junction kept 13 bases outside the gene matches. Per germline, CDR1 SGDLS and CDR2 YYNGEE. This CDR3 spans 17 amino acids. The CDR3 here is CASSTQGYGTSGTTQYF. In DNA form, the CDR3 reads TGTGCCAGCAGCACACAGGGGTACGGGACTAGCGGGACTACGCAGTATTTT.

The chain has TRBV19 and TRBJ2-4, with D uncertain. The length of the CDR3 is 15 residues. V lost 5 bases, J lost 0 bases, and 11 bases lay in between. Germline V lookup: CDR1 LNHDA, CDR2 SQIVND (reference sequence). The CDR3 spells CASSFSNIAKNIQYF. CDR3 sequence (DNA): TGTGCCAGTAGTTTCTCTAATATAGCCAAAAACATTCAGTACTTC.

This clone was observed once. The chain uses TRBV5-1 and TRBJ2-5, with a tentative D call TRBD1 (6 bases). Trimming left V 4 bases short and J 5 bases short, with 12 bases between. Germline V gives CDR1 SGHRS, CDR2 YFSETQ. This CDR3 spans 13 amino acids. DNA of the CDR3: TGCGCCAGCAGCCCCTACAGGGTTGAGACCCAGTACTTC. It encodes CASSPYRVETQYF.

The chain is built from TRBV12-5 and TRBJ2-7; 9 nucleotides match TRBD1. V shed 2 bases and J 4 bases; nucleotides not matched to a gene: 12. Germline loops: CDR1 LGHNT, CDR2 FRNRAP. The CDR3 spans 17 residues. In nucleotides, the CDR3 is TGTGCTAGTGGTTTGTCGACTTCGGGACAGGGAGAATACGAGCAGTACTTC. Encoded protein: CASGLSTSGQGEYEQYF.

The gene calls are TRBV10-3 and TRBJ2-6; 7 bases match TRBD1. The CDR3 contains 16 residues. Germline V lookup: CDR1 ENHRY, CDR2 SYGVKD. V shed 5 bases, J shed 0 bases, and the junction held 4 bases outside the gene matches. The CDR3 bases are TGTGCCATCAGTAGACAGGGTGACTCTGGGGCCAACGTCCTGACTTTC. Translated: CAISRQGDSGANVLTF.

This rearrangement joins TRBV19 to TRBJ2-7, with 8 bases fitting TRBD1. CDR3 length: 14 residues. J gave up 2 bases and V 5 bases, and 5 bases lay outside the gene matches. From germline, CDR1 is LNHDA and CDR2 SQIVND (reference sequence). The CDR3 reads CASSATGGAYEQYF. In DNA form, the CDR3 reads TGTGCCAGTAGTGCCACAGGGGGTGCCTACGAGCAGTACTTC.